The clone carrying this TCR beta chain occurred many times. Time point reported: newly diagnosed GD, antithyroid drugs for less than 3 months. PBMC-derived RNA was used for the TCR library. Germline CDR1 reads MDHEN; CDR2 reads SYDVKM. V lost 5 bases and J lost 4, with 17 bases in between. This CDR3 has 15 amino acids. The sample originates from a study of regulatory T cells in long-lasting Graves disease. Arm-PCR with iRepertoire HTBI primers amplified the CDR3 regions for these TCR beta libraries. Via MiXCR, TCRdb re-called the multiplex PCR reads, giving one row per CDR3 protein. The sample carries hundreds of thousands of distinct CDR3 sequences, about 15% recorded once. The data also belong to a second study, concerning T cells in Graves' hyperthyroidism and ophthalmopathy.

J is TRBJ1-2 and V is TRBV28; D is unresolved. Specimen: peripheral blood mononuclear cells (PBMCs), collected at new diagnosis, from a patient treated with antithyroid drugs. The receptor was isolated from a woman aged 40 to 65 with Graves disease. As DNA, the CDR3 is TGTGCCAGCAGTCCGAACGGGGAATCGGGCTATGGCTACACCTTC. This encodes CASSPNGESGYGYTF.